Below are 25 T cell receptor beta chains sequenced from a single sample in a study of CD8+ T cells in alopecia areata (dated by TCRdb to about 2018). Libraries were made using the immunoSEQ multiplex PCR assay. RNA was extracted from all samples and reverse transcribed into cDNA, which served as template for TCR sequencing. In its TCRdb copy, this immuneACCESS table keeps in-frame sequences only and misses some clones. Where compared with another copy, unresolved V genes explain less than half of these, and the others have no known cause. This sample holds 85,000 to 110,000 clones; 55% were observed only once. The ten largest make up 8.8% of the sample. The specimen sequenced was CD4+ T cells sorted from blood. These receptors were collected from a human donor in good health.

The chain is built from TRBV7-9 and TRBJ1-2; D call uncertain. This CDR3 region has 12 residues. Germline V gene sequence: CDR1 SEHNR, CDR2 FQNEAQ (reference sequence). V lost 3 bases and J lost 4, with 6 bases in between. DNA for the CDR3: TGTGCCAGCAGCTTCATGGGCTATGGCTACACCTTC. Translated: CASSFMGYGYTF.

In this sample, this clone turned up a few times. The chain combines TRBV7-8 with TRBJ2-7; 8 bases line up with TRBD1. CDR1 is SGHVS, CDR2 FQNEAQ, per germline. The length of the CDR3 is 12 residues. The J segment lost 7 bases and the V segment lost 4 bases, leaving 3 bases of the junction unmatched. The CDR3 reads CASSSGQGEQYF. CDR3 nucleotides: TGTGCCAGCAGCTCAGGACAGGGAGAGCAGTACTTC.

The CDR3 here is CSVDGNGRYYGYTF. CDR3 nucleotide sequence: TGCAGCGTTGATGGGAACGGCAGGTACTATGGCTACACCTTC. The rearrangement links TRBV29-1 to TRBJ1-2; D remains unclear. Germline CDR1 SQVTM, CDR2 ANQGSEA. The length of the CDR3 is 14 residues. V lost 3 bases and J 3 bases, leaving 14 bases between the germline ends.

The CDR3 nucleotides are TGTGCCAGCAGCCGACTAGCGGGGATCCAGTACTTC. Translating it yields CASSRLAGIQYF. The V gene is TRBV7-2, the J gene TRBJ2-5, with 11 bases fitting TRBD2. The J segment lost 10 bases and the V segment lost 5 bases, leaving 3 bases of the junction unmatched. Germline assignment: CDR1 SGHTA and CDR2 FQGNSA. The CDR3 has 12 amino acids.

There are a few counts of this clone. The chain has TRBV7-2 and TRBJ1-2; D might be TRBD1 (6 bases). The ends were cut back, 0 bases at V and 6 bases at J, with 17 bases in the middle. From germline, CDR1 is SGHTA and CDR2 FQGNSA. This CDR3 spans 16 amino acids. As DNA, the CDR3 is TGTGCCAGCAGCTTAGCGGGACTTGTAGGGGGTAATGGCTACACCTTC. Its protein is CASSLAGLVGGNGYTF.

This clone was seen once. V usage is TRBV5-1 and J usage is TRBJ2-7; 7 nucleotides align to TRBD1. The CDR3 spans 14 residues. Losses at the gene ends were 3 bases for V and 6 bases for J; bases not matched to a gene: 9. The germline V gene has CDR1 SGHRS and CDR2 YFSETQ. The CDR3 nucleotides read TGCGCCAGCAGCTGGGGAACAGGGGCCCTCGAGCAGTACTTC. Protein: CASSWGTGALEQYF.

The chain is built from TRBV14 and TRBJ2-1; TRBD2 agrees at 10 bases. In germline, CDR1 is SGHDN, CDR2 FVKESK. V dropped 4 bases and J dropped 10; count of bases not matched to a gene: 19. CDR3 length: 18 amino acids. The CDR3 coding sequence is TGTGCCAGCAGCCCCTTACCATATAGCGGGGGGTCGGAATCGGAGCAGTTCTTC. This codes for CASSPLPYSGGSESEQFF.

The chain links TRBV28 to TRBJ1-2, with 7 bases identical to TRBD1. Germline loops: CDR1 MDHEN, CDR2 SYDVKM. The CDR3 covers 15 residues. J gave up 0 bases and V 5 bases, and 6 bases lay outside the gene matches. CDR3 sequence reads: CASSRWDSTNYGYTF. The CDR3 DNA follows: TGTGCCAGCAGTCGATGGGACAGCACTAACTATGGCTACACCTTC.

This rearrangement joins TRBV7-2 to TRBJ2-5, with D perhaps assigned TRBD1 or TRBD2 (5 bases each). The germline V and J ends were trimmed by 4 bases and 0 bases, with 12 bases remaining between them. The germline CDR1 and CDR2 sequences are SGHTA and FQGNSA. This CDR3 contains 15 residues. Here the CDR3 reads CASSWGGQYQETQYF. In DNA form, the CDR3 reads TGTGCCAGCAGCTGGGGCGGGCAGTACCAAGAGACCCAGTACTTC.

As to this clone: This could be a read error, since a much larger clone is one nucleotide away. The chain couples TRBV7-9 to TRBJ2-3; D uncertain. The CDR3 contains 11 residues. V gave up 3 bases and J gave up 2 bases, with 0 bases separating them. Germline-derived CDR1 and CDR2 are SEHNR and FQNEAQ (reference sequence). The CDR3 is CASSFTDTQYF. DNA of the CDR3: TGTGCCAGCAGCTTCACAGATACGCAGTATTTT.

The chain links TRBV27 to TRBJ2-1; possibly TRBD1 for D (6 bases). The CDR3 is 16 residues long. Trimming took off 4 bases at V and 1 base at J, with 14 bases between the two ends. Germline loops: CDR1 MNHEY, CDR2 SMNVEV (reference sequence). The CDR3 is CASSSTGLLSYNEQFF. For the CDR3, the DNA is TGTGCCAGCAGTTCCACAGGGTTATTATCCTACAATGAGCAGTTCTTC.

V is TRBV30 and J is TRBJ1-3, with D unresolved. The CDR3 runs 14 residues. Germline V gives CDR1 GTSNPN, CDR2 SVGIG (reference sequence). Trimming took off 1 base at V and 0 bases at J, with 7 bases between the two ends. The CDR3 protein is CAWSETNSGNTIYF. The CDR3 DNA follows: TGTGCCTGGAGTGAGACTAACTCTGGAAACACCATATATTTT.

This clone occurred a few times. The chain has TRBV30 and TRBJ2-5, with 9 bases fitting TRBD2. V lost 0 bases, J lost 1 base, and 3 bases stayed unmatched. The germline CDR1 and CDR2 sequences are GTSNPN and SVGIG (reference sequence). This CDR3 comprises 15 residues. The CDR3 protein is CAWSVTSGPQETQYF. CDR3 sequence (DNA): TGTGCCTGGAGTGTGACTAGCGGACCCCAAGAGACCCAGTACTTC.

CDR3 protein: CSASGPYNEQFF. The CDR3 coding sequence is TGCAGCGCCAGTGGGCCCTACAATGAGCAGTTCTTC. This rearrangement joins TRBV29-1 to TRBJ2-1; D is ambiguous. The CDR3 length is 12 residues. Trimming stripped 7 bases from V and 2 bases from J, with 9 bases between. Germline V gene lookup returns CDR1 SQVTM and CDR2 ANQGSEA.

This chain uses TRBV7-2 with TRBJ2-5, with unresolved D. The CDR3 consists of 14 residues. The ends were cut back, 5 bases at V and 5 bases at J, with 15 bases in the middle. Germline V gene lookup returns CDR1 SGHTA and CDR2 FQGNSA. CDR3 protein: CASSPGVARETQYF. CDR3 nucleotides: TGTGCCAGCAGCCCGGGTGTAGCCCGTGAGACCCAGTACTTC.

A note on this clone: At one boundary the junction diverges from the germline segment, which might be a read error. The chain recombines TRBV30 with TRBJ2-7; weak D call: TRBD1 (6 bases). Germline-derived CDR1 and CDR2 are GTSNPN and SVGIG (reference sequence). The length of the CDR3 is 15 residues. The CDR3 nucleotides are TGTGCCTGGAGTCACTCCACATCTAGGACAGCGACGGTTTTTTTC. As protein: CAWSHSTSRTATVFF. Complete variable domain (other parts from reference TRBV30 and TRBJ2-7): SQTIHQWPATLVQPVGSPLSLECTVEGTSNPNLYWYRQAAGRGLQLLFYSVGIGQISSEVPQNLSASRPQDRQFILSSKKLLLSDSGFYLCAWSHSTSRTATVFFGPGTRLTVT.

This chain connects TRBV28 to TRBJ2-7; 14 nucleotides agree with TRBD2. The V and J ends lost 4 bases and 6 bases, in that order; junction bases with no gene match: 2. This CDR3 has 14 amino acids. The germline CDR1 and CDR2 sequences are MDHEN and SYDVKM. CDR3 DNA: TGTGCCAGCAGTTCGGGACTAGCGGGGGTCGAGCAGTACTTC. Translated, it gives CASSSGLAGVEQYF.

This clone was observed a few times. The chain uses TRBV6-5 and TRBJ2-5; weak D call: TRBD2 (5 bases). CDR1 MNHEY and CDR2 SVGAGI come from the germline V gene. Between the trimmed V and J ends, which lost 3 bases and 7 bases, there was a span of 18 bases. The CDR3 totals 15 residues. CDR3 in amino acids: CASSYSLGPEGTQYF. The CDR3 coding sequence is TGTGCCAGCAGTTATTCGCTGGGCCCTGAGGGGACCCAGTACTTC.

The chain's CDR3 is CASSLAGTGELFF. CDR3 DNA sequence: TGCGCCAGCAGCTTGGCGGGCACCGGGGAGCTGTTTTTT. The chain has TRBV5-1 and TRBJ2-2; D is unclear. Germline values: CDR1 SGHRS, CDR2 YFSETQ. The CDR3 consists of 13 residues. V lost 0 bases and J lost 4, with 4 bases in between.

This chain connects TRBV25-1 to TRBJ2-1; 12 bases are a match to TRBD2. Germline CDR1 MGHDK, CDR2 SYGVNS. This CDR3 has 15 residues. The J segment lost 7 bases and the V segment lost 5 bases, leaving 6 bases of the junction unmatched. The CDR3 DNA reads TGTGCCAGCAGTCCATCTAGCGGGGGGGATAATGAGCAGTTCTTC. It encodes CASSPSSGGDNEQFF.

This clone was counted a few times. The genes are TRBV14 and TRBJ1-1; D not certain. The CDR3 runs to 15 residues. Trimming took 0 bases from V and 4 from J, leaving 12 bases between them. Germline values: CDR1 SGHDN, CDR2 FVKESK. Here the CDR3 DNA reads TGTGCCAGCAGCCAAGAGGTCACTTTAGGCACTGAAGCTTTCTTT. This sequence encodes CASSQEVTLGTEAFF.

The chain carries TRBV28 and TRBJ1-2; D might be TRBD1 (5 bases). Trimming stripped 4 bases from V and 8 bases from J, with 14 bases between. The CDR3 covers 13 residues. The germline CDR1 and CDR2 sequences are MDHEN and SYDVKM. CDR3 in amino acids: CASSSGQGEGYTF. The CDR3 bases are TGTGCCAGCAGTTCCGGACAAGGGGAGGGCTACACCTTC.

This CDR3 is CASSSGFRQFF. Here the CDR3 DNA reads TGCGCCAGCAGCTCGGGATTTAGGCAGTTCTTC. The chain combines TRBV5-1 with TRBJ2-1, with D possibly TRBD2 on 5 matching bases. V dropped 3 bases and J dropped 12 bases, with 10 bases sitting between them. From germline, CDR1 is SGHRS and CDR2 YFSETQ. The CDR3 has 11 amino acids.

This clone was counted only a few times. The chain recombines TRBV7-2 with TRBJ1-2; D unclear. CDR1 and CDR2 (germline): SGHTA, FQGNSA. There are 13 residues in the CDR3. Trimming left V 3 bases short and J 3 bases short, with 8 bases between. The CDR3 sequence: CASSLMGDYGYTF. The CDR3 region has the DNA TGTGCCAGCAGCTTGATGGGCGACTATGGCTACACCTTC. The full variable domain, rest sourced from reference TRBV7-2 and TRBJ1-2, is GAGVSQSPSNKVTEKGKDVELRCDPISGHTALYWYRQSLGQGLEFLIYFQGNSAPDKSGLPSDRFSAERTGGSVSTLTIQRTQQEDSAVYLCASSLMGDYGYTFGSGTRLTVV.

Of note for this clone: The sample has other DNA sequences that encode this CDR3 too. V and J are TRBV7-2 and TRBJ2-7; 7 nucleotides match TRBD1. CDR1 is SGHTA and CDR2 is FQGNSA in the germline V gene. The J segment lost 4 bases and the V segment lost 5 bases, leaving 8 bases of the junction unmatched. The CDR3 extends over 14 amino acids. The CDR3: CASSPDRDRYEQYF. The CDR3 DNA sequence: TGTGCCAGCAGCCCCGACAGGGACCGGTACGAGCAGTACTTC.